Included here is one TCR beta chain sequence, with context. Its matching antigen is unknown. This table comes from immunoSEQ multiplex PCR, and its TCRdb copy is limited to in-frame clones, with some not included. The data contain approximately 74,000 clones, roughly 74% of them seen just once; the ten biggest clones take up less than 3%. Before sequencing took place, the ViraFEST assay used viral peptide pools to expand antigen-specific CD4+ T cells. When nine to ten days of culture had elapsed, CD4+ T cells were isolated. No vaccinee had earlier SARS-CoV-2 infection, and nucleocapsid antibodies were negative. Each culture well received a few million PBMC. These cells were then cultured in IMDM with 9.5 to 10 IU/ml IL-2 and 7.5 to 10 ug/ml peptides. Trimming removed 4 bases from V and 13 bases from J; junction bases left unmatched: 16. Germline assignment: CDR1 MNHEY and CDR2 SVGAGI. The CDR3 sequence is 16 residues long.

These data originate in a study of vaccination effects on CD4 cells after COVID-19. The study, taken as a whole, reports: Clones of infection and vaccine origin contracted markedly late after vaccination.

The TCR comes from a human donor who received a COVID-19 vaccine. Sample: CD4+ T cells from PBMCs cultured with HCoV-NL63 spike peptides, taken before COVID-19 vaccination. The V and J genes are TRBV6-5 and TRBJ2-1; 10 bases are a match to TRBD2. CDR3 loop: CASSSYPPVAGGSQFF. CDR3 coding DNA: TGTGCCAGCAGTTCTTACCCACCGGTAGCGGGGGGAAGTCAGTTCTTC.